Sequencing of this TCR beta chain was carried out in a study of T-cell memory formation after mild COVID-19. This clonotype has a count of ten or more. What it binds is not known. Whole-study results and caveats: Largely, contracting CD4+ clones fell within CM and EM, and contracting CD8+ clones within EMRA. Clones that shrank (day 15 to 85) were balanced CD4/CD8, whereas later expanders leaned CD4+. The finding that pre-infection memory included some responding clones suggested that cross-reactive memory joined. Nothing confirmed that second-wave clones peaking on day 37 were specific for SARS-CoV-2.

Each CDR3 protein is one row after TCRdb ran MiXCR on the 5' RACE reads. The table includes 300,000 to 400,000 distinct CDR3 sequences, roughly 15% detected once. The origin of this receptor is a man younger than 35 who had mild COVID-19 (a few samples of this study predate the infection). Cell type and time point are not known. The sample taken for sequencing was PBMCs or a T cell subset sorted from them (not recorded which).

The CDR3 region has the DNA TGTGCCAGCAGCCGACAGGGGGGCGCTGAAGCTTTCTTT. Amino acids: CASSRQGGAEAFF. V gene TRBV11-1 combines with J gene TRBJ1-1, with TRBD1 identical over 9 bases. CDR1 and CDR2 (germline): SGHAT, FQDESV (reference sequence). Trimming at V came to 5 bases and at J to 6 bases, leaving 4 bases not matched to a gene. The CDR3 spans 13 residues.